The next 24 T cell receptor beta chains were all read from a single sample in a study of immune cell composition in non-small cell lung cancer. The data were produced by immunoSEQ multiplex PCR, yet TCRdb's version contains in-frame clones alone and is incomplete. The sample includes fewer than 2,000 clones, roughly 85% seen only once; the top ten take around a tenth. Sequencing was carried out using lung tumor tissue. Receptors were obtained from a human donor with non-small cell lung cancer.

The chain joins TRBV28 to TRBJ2-1; 10 nucleotides agree with TRBD2. The CDR3 totals 13 residues. Unmatched junction bases numbered 3, after V lost 5 bases and J lost 8 bases. Germline assignment: CDR1 MDHEN and CDR2 SYDVKM. CDR3 loop: CASSLAGVYEQFF. The CDR3 DNA is TGTGCCAGCAGTCTAGCGGGAGTCTATGAGCAGTTCTTC.

This clone was detected once. The chain's CDR3 is CASRGTSGAVADTQYF. CDR3 DNA: TGTGCCAGTAGGGGGACTAGCGGGGCGGTCGCAGATACGCAGTATTTT. This chain uses TRBV19 with TRBJ2-3; 13 nucleotides match TRBD2. The junction had 7 bases not matched to a gene; V was cut back by 6 bases and J by 4 bases. The V gene's germline CDR1 is LNHDA and CDR2 SQIVND (reference sequence). There are 16 residues in the CDR3.

This clone was observed a handful of times. The V gene is TRBV18, the J gene TRBJ2-7, with 8 bases identical to TRBD1. The junction had 7 bases not matched to a gene; V was cut back by 0 bases and J by 6 bases. The CDR3 totals 15 residues. From germline, CDR1 is KGHSH and CDR2 LQKENI. For the CDR3, the DNA is TGTGCCAGCTCACCACCTGGCGCAGGGGGCAGCGAGCAGTACTTC. Translating it yields CASSPPGAGGSEQYF.

This clone was seen a handful of times. The rearrangement links TRBV18 to TRBJ2-7; possibly TRBD2 for D (5 bases). The germline CDR1 and CDR2 sequences are KGHSH and LQKENI. V gave up 1 base and J gave up 7 bases, with 11 bases separating them. The CDR3 length is 13 residues. The CDR3 bases are TGTGCCAGCTCACCACGAGGGTTGGAGGAGCAGTACTTC. The encoded protein is CASSPRGLEEQYF.

The chain is built from TRBV28 and TRBJ2-7; tentative D call: TRBD1 (6 bases). CDR1 and CDR2 from the germline V gene are MDHEN and SYDVKM. CDR3 length: 12 amino acids. Trimming stripped 9 bases from V and 0 bases from J, with 9 bases between. The CDR3 coding sequence is TGTGCCAGTCGACAGGCCTCCTACGAGCAGTACTTC. It yields the protein CASRQASYEQYF.

The chain uses TRBV5-4 and TRBJ1-1; the D gene is possibly TRBD1 (5 bases). This CDR3 has 16 residues. Germline V gene sequence: CDR1 SGHNT, CDR2 YYREEE (reference sequence). Trimming took 0 bases from V and 4 from J, leaving 16 bases between them. CDR3 DNA: TGTGCCAGCAGCTTGGGGGGCCTACGGCGAGGCACTGAAGCTTTCTTT. This gives the protein CASSLGGLRRGTEAFF.

In nucleotides, the CDR3 is TGTGCCAGCAGTTCTTGGAGGGACTCCTACGAGCAGTACTTC. It specifies CASSSWRDSYEQYF. The V gene is TRBV28, the J gene TRBJ2-7; a possible D gene is TRBD2 (6 bases). The CDR3 loop spans 14 amino acids. From germline, CDR1 is MDHEN and CDR2 SYDVKM. V lost 4 bases, J lost 0 bases, and 10 bases lay in between.

The chain employs TRBV7-9 and TRBJ1-2; 7 nucleotides align to TRBD1. The V gene's germline CDR1 is SEHNR and CDR2 FQNEAQ (reference sequence). This CDR3 is 14 amino acids long. J lost 7 bases, V lost 5 bases, and 10 bases had no gene match. The CDR3 nucleotides read TGTGCCAGCAGCCCCAGGGGGGCGGTAGGTGGCTACACCTTC. Protein: CASSPRGAVGGYTF.

The chain recombines TRBV5-5 with TRBJ1-4; 8 bases fit TRBD1. V lost 5 bases, J lost 5 bases, and 5 bases stayed unmatched. Germline CDR1 and CDR2: SGHKS and YYEKEE (reference sequence). The CDR3 covers 14 residues. The CDR3 DNA follows: TGTGCCAGCAGACGAGACAGGGGCAATGAAAAACTGTTTTTT. This translates into CASRRDRGNEKLFF.

The genes are TRBV28 and TRBJ2-5, with a weak D call TRBD2 (5 bases). Germline V CDR1 and CDR2: MDHEN, SYDVKM. Trimming shortened V by 5 bases and J by 5 bases, and 18 bases separated the two germline ends. This CDR3 region has 15 residues. The CDR3 loop reads CASSRTHEGSETQYF. CDR3 nucleotide sequence: TGTGCCAGCAGTCGAACTCACGAGGGTTCGGAGACCCAGTACTTC.

The rearrangement joins TRBV5-6 to TRBJ2-1, with TRBD2 matching over 7 bases. The CDR3 sequence is 16 residues long. Trimming removed 0 bases from V and 4 bases from J; junction bases left unmatched: 7. Germline lookup yields CDR1 SGHDT and CDR2 YYEEEE. CDR3 bases: TGTGCCAGCAGCTTGGATGCGGGAGAAGTATACAATGAGCAGTTCTTC. It translates to CASSLDAGEVYNEQFF.

The chain carries TRBV19 and TRBJ2-1, with 7 bases matching TRBD2. The CDR3 spans 15 residues. After removal of 3 bases from V and 8 bases from J, the junction contained 10 bases not matched to a gene. CDR1 is LNHDA and CDR2 is SQIVND in the germline V gene (reference sequence). CDR3 sequence: CASSMGGRVWDEQFF. Written as DNA, the CDR3 is TGTGCCAGTAGTATGGGGGGGAGGGTCTGGGATGAGCAGTTCTTC.

This clone came up a few times. The V and J genes are TRBV6-1 and TRBJ1-1; TRBD1 matches at 9 bases. Germline V gene sequence: CDR1 MNHNS, CDR2 SASEGT. J gave up 1 base and V 10 bases, and 4 bases lay outside the gene matches. This CDR3 has 13 residues. The CDR3 is CATGQGENTEAFF. The CDR3 nucleotides are TGTGCCACGGGACAGGGAGAGAACACTGAAGCTTTCTTT.

This sequence joins TRBV25-1 and TRBJ2-2, with D tentatively TRBD2 (7 bases). Trimming stripped 4 bases from V and 6 bases from J, with 15 bases between. Per germline, CDR1 MGHDK and CDR2 SYGVNS. The CDR3 covers 15 residues. The CDR3 reads CASSGAGALAGELFF. CDR3 nucleotides: TGTGCCAGCAGTGGGGCGGGGGCGTTGGCCGGGGAGCTGTTTTTT.

V and J are TRBV4-2 and TRBJ2-1; 11 bases fit TRBD2. The CDR3 has 14 residues. Germline-derived CDR1 and CDR2 are LGHNA and YNFKEQ. After removal of 6 bases from V and 6 bases from J, the junction contained 4 bases not matched to a gene. CDR3 region: CASRGLADFNEQFF. The CDR3 region has the DNA TGTGCCAGCAGGGGACTAGCGGATTTCAATGAGCAGTTCTTC.

V gene TRBV10-3 combines with J gene TRBJ1-6, with TRBD1 as a possible D gene (5 bases). The length of the CDR3 is 15 residues. Germline loops: CDR1 ENHRY, CDR2 SYGVKD. V dropped 4 bases and J dropped 8 bases, with 15 bases sitting between them. Written as DNA, the CDR3 is TGTGCCATCAGTGCGAGAGCCAGGGAAGATTCACCCCTCCACTTT. It encodes CAISARAREDSPLHF.

This rearrangement joins TRBV19 to TRBJ2-5, with a tentative D call TRBD1 (5 bases). Trimming removed 4 bases at V and 2 bases at J, with 11 bases between. The CDR3 covers 14 residues. Germline V CDR1 and CDR2: LNHDA, SQIVND (reference sequence). The CDR3 sequence is CASSRDSVQETQYF. The DNA of the CDR3 is TGTGCCAGTAGTAGAGACAGTGTTCAAGAGACCCAGTACTTC.

The V call is TRBV15, the J call TRBJ2-7, with D hard to call. This CDR3 is 12 amino acids long. From germline, CDR1 is LNHNV and CDR2 YYDKDF (reference sequence). The V end was cut by 3 bases, the J end by 7 bases, with 10 bases between. The CDR3, as DNA: TGTGCCACCAGCAGGAGTAGCCAAGAGCAGTACTTC. Translation: CATSRSSQEQYF.

The V and J genes are TRBV9 and TRBJ2-7; TRBD2 agrees at 8 bases. This CDR3 has 15 amino acids. V shed 0 bases and J 1 base; nucleotides not matched to a gene: 3. Per the germline V gene, CDR1 is SGDLS and CDR2 is YYNGEE. The CDR3 here is CASSVGVAGSYEQYF. CDR3 DNA: TGTGCCAGCAGCGTAGGGGTAGCGGGATCCTACGAGCAGTACTTC.

The chain uses TRBV5-1 and TRBJ2-7; 7 bases agree with TRBD1. J was trimmed by 5 bases and V by 3 bases; bases with no gene match: 5. This CDR3 has 13 residues. CDR1 is SGHRS, CDR2 YFSETQ, per germline. CDR3 sequence reads: CASSSTGINEQYF. The CDR3 DNA follows: TGCGCCAGCAGCTCGACAGGGATCAACGAGCAGTACTTC.

The chain links TRBV28 to TRBJ1-2, with unresolved D. The V and J ends lost 5 bases and 1 base respectively, with 26 bases between them. The germline V gene has CDR1 MDHEN and CDR2 SYDVKM. This CDR3 region has 19 residues. CDR3: CASSPVGRSQARVNYGYTF. CDR3 sequence (DNA): TGTGCCAGCAGTCCGGTCGGCCGAAGTCAGGCGAGGGTTAACTATGGCTACACCTTC.

This chain uses TRBV29-1 with TRBJ2-6; D unclear. The CDR3 loop spans 15 amino acids. Germline CDR1 and CDR2: SQVTM and ANQGSEA. V was pared by 5 bases and J by 2 bases, with 13 bases between. The CDR3 coding sequence is TGCAGCGTTTTAGGCAGCGCAACTGGGGCCAACGTCCTGACTTTC. Residues: CSVLGSATGANVLTF.

The J gene is TRBJ2-7, the V gene TRBV9; unclear D gene. This CDR3 is 15 amino acids long. V lost 0 bases, J lost 0 bases, and 10 bases lay in between. Germline CDR1 reads SGDLS; CDR2 reads YYNGEE. The DNA for the CDR3 is TGTGCCAGCAGCGTAGCTTCCGATAGCTCCTACGAGCAGTACTTC. Encoded protein: CASSVASDSSYEQYF.

The V gene is TRBV7-2, the J gene TRBJ1-2; D not certain. This CDR3 has 15 amino acids. Germline values: CDR1 SGHTA, CDR2 FQGNSA. Trimming took 2 bases from V and 4 from J, leaving 14 bases between them. The chain's CDR3 is CASSLTLGESYGYTF. CDR3 DNA sequence: TGTGCCAGCAGCTTAACCCTGGGAGAGAGCTATGGCTACACCTTC.